In this sample, the clone carrying this TCR beta chain turned up a few times. Antigen unknown. This record comes from a study of cytomegalovirus exposure and HLA in healthy donors. Study-level results: Near-uniform donor sequencing depth was presumed by presence/absence analyses. Judged likely to be a sequencing artifact was a cluster of highly shared sequence variants.

Whereas donors were nominally healthy upon sampling, unrecorded immune exposures were probable. V lost 3 bases and J lost 5, with 16 bases in between. This CDR3 is 14 amino acids long. Germline CDR1 reads GTSNPN; CDR2 reads SVGIG (reference sequence). The PCR employed 60 Vbeta primers together with 13 Jbeta primers. TCRdb keeps only in-frame clones here, not all; method: immunoSEQ multiplex PCR. The sample gives under 150,000 clones, roughly four fifths of which show up once; approximately 2.3% is in the top ten. The sequence was collected from a male donor in good health and CMV-seronegative. The specimen was PBMCs. This rearrangement joins TRBV30 to TRBJ2-5, with D possibly TRBD1 on 7 matching bases. The chain's CDR3 is CAWSGGTAAETQYF. The CDR3 DNA is TGTGCCTGGAGCGGAGGGACAGCAGCGGAGACCCAGTACTTC. Full variable domain (outside the CDR3, taken from reference TRBV30 and TRBJ2-5): SQTIHQWPATLVQPVGSPLSLECTVEGTSNPNLYWYRQAAGRGLQLLFYSVGIGQISSEVPQNLSASRPQDRQFILSSKKLLLSDSGFYLCAWSGGTAAETQYFGPGTRLLVL.